This entry describes one T cell receptor beta chain. The sample originates from a study of shared clonotypes between healthy human individuals. Some clones are missing from TCRdb's copy, which holds only in-frame ones; the method was immunoSEQ multiplex PCR. The data hold roughly 2.2 million clones, with roughly 93% observed a single time. The CDR3 spans 16 residues. CDR1 is MDHEN, CDR2 SYDVKM, per germline. Unmatched junction bases numbered 8, after V lost 4 bases and J lost 0 bases. The chain recombines TRBV28 with TRBJ2-7; 8 nucleotides align to TRBD1. The receptor was isolated from a man aged 18 to 30 in good health. Some clones in this sample may be carry-over from other donors' samples. Sequenced: naive CD4+ T cells from PBMCs. Sample subset: CD45RA+ positively selected. The CDR3 DNA follows: TGTGCCAGCAGTTCCGGACAGGGCCTGAGCTCCTACGAGCAGTACTTC. Its translation: CASSSGQGLSSYEQYF.